Each of the 2 T cell receptor beta chains below was sequenced from the same sample in a study of post-analysis software for immune sequencing data. Whole-study results and caveats: Higher frequency in patients than in controls was seen for 5 or 6 TRBV segments, with TRBV5-6, TRBV5-1 and TRBV20-1 among them.

The authors incorporated unique molecular identifiers into the TCR beta cDNA libraries. One entry per CDR3 protein results from TCRdb running MiXCR on the PCR reads. The sample lists roughly 200,000 distinct CDR3 sequences; 29% were seen once. These receptors' targets are unknown. Sequencing used blood. The receptors shown here come from a girl younger than 18 with multiple sclerosis.

The sample holds a few counts of this clonotype. The chain uses TRBV21-1 and TRBJ2-1. TRBV21-1 is marked as a pseudogene. The CDR3 consists of 15 residues. Written as DNA, the CDR3 is TGTGCCAGCAGCCCCAAGGGTCTGCGTGGCGATGAGCAGTTCTTC. Translating it yields CASSPKGLRGDEQFF.

As regards this clonotype: An end of the junction differs from the germline gene, which may be a read error. The rearrangement joins TRBV7-8 to TRBJ2-5; the match to TRBD2 covers 9 bases. CDR1 SGHVS and CDR2 FQNEAQ come from the germline V gene. The CDR3 has 16 residues. The CDR3 spells CANSLVGGRAKETQYF. In DNA, the CDR3 is TGTGCCAACAGCTTAGTGGGCGGGAGGGCCAAAGAGACCCAGTACTTC.